The 8 T cell receptor beta chains below all came from one sample that was sequenced in a study of blood T cell repertoires in COVID-19. Method: immunoSEQ multiplex PCR; TCRdb's copy keeps in-frame clones and lacks some. The repertoire holds about 68,000 clones, with 65% to 90% as singletons. Material for sequencing was peripheral blood. These TCRs come from a man aged 45-65 years with acute or convalescent COVID-19.

This chain uses TRBV7-9 with TRBJ2-7; a possible D gene is TRBD1 (6 bases). Trimming took 5 bases from V and 2 from J, leaving 7 bases between them. This CDR3 is built from 12 residues. Germline V gene lookup returns CDR1 SEHNR and CDR2 FQNEAQ (reference sequence). The chain's CDR3 is CASSRTAYEQYV. The CDR3 region has the DNA TGTGCCAGCAGCAGGACAGCCTACGAGCAGTACGTC.

The rearrangement uses TRBV2 and TRBJ2-3; no firm D call. V was trimmed by 4 bases and J by 5 bases, leaving 13 bases between them. The CDR3 is 14 residues long. Germline lookup yields CDR1 SNHLY and CDR2 FYNNEI. CDR3 DNA: TGTGCCAGCAGTGTCGGCCCCCAGGAAGATACGCAGTATTTT. This sequence encodes CASSVGPQEDTQYF. The full variable domain, in which reference TRBV2 and TRBJ2-3 provide the parts outside the CDR3, is EPEVTQTPSHQVTQMGQEVILRCVPISNHLYFYWYRQILGQKVEFLVSFYNNEISEKSEIFDDQFSVERPDGSNFTLKIRSTKLEDSAMYFCASSVGPQEDTQYFGPGTRLTVL.

The chain uses TRBV5-4 and TRBJ2-3; 14 nucleotides line up with TRBD2. Germline V gene data show CDR1 as SGHNT and CDR2 as YYREEE (reference sequence). CDR3 length equals 18 residues. J was trimmed by 2 bases and V by 2 bases; bases with no gene match: 7. Here the CDR3 DNA reads TGTGCCAGCAGCTTTGGACTAGCGGGGGGCCAAACCACAGATACGCAGTATTTT. Its translation: CASSFGLAGGQTTDTQYF.

V and J are TRBV13 and TRBJ1-6; D call uncertain. The V gene lost 4 bases and the J gene lost 6 bases, with 7 bases spanning the gap. The CDR3 is made up of 13 amino acids. CDR1 PRHDT and CDR2 FYEKMQ come from the germline V gene (reference sequence). CDR3: CASSYRSNSPLHF. CDR3 coding DNA: TGTGCCAGCAGCTATAGGAGTAATTCACCCCTCCACTTT.

This chain joins TRBV3-1 (or the pseudogene TRBV3-2) and TRBJ1-6; D not resolved. The CDR3 has 15 amino acids. V lost 1 base to trimming and J lost 2 bases, with 6 bases between them. Germline V gene data show CDR1 as LGHDT and CDR2 as YNNKEL (reference sequence). CDR3 sequence (DNA): TGTGCCAGCAGCCAAGTGACACCCTATAATTCACCCCTCCACTTT. The encoded protein is CASSQVTPYNSPLHF.

The chain combines TRBV30 with TRBJ1-2; 9 bases are shared with TRBD1. Germline CDR1 reads GTSNPN; CDR2 reads SVGIG (reference sequence). V gave up 0 bases and J gave up 6 bases; unmatched junction bases: 11. The CDR3 is 16 residues long. This CDR3 is CAWSVDRPGQGDGYTF. The CDR3 nucleotides are TGTGCCTGGAGTGTCGATCGCCCGGGACAGGGCGATGGCTACACCTTC.

The genes are TRBV6-5 and TRBJ2-1, with 10 bases matching TRBD1. Germline loops: CDR1 MNHEY, CDR2 SVGAGI. The CDR3 spans 15 residues. V lost 6 bases and J lost 2; bases outside the gene matches: 4. The DNA for the CDR3 is TGTGCCAGCAGCCTGACAGGGGGCACCTACAATGAGCAGTTCTTC. It codes for CASSLTGGTYNEQFF.

The chain uses TRBV4-2 and TRBJ2-2, with a weak D call TRBD1 (6 bases). With 0 bases removed from V and 5 bases from J, the gap between germline ends came to 10 bases. The CDR3 totals 15 residues. CDR1 and CDR2 (germline): LGHNA, YNFKEQ. CDR3 nucleotide sequence: TGTGCCAGCAGCCAAGAGGGGGCGGAGACCGGGGAGCTGTTTTTT. This gives the protein CASSQEGAETGELFF.